This T cell receptor beta chain was found in a study of spatial heterogeneity in lung cancer. Background on the study: Averaged across combinations, each unique TCR and UMI pairing appeared more than ten times in raw reads, which were uncorrected.

Every TCR cDNA molecule bore its own unique molecular identifier. TCRdb ran MiXCR on the 5' RACE reads and lists one entry per CDR3 protein. Of about 85,000 distinct CDR3 sequences listed, approximately 20% were seen once; the top ten hold around 5.9%. Time point given: sample taken at primary tumor resection. The authors sequenced whole RNA from tumor, nontumor lung or frozen PBMC without sorting. The donors comprised around 76 untreated early-stage non-small cell lung cancer patients. The V gene's germline CDR1 is MDHEN and CDR2 SYDVKM. Trimming pared 11 bases from V and 7 bases from J, leaving 23 bases between. The CDR3 has 15 amino acids. This clonotype was seen at least ten times.

This material consisted of PBMCs, taken at surgery. J is TRBJ2-2 and V is TRBV28, with D possibly matching TRBD1 (5 bases). This sequence originates from a male donor with early-stage non-small cell lung cancer. CDR3 in amino acids: CACRRASLDNGELFF. The DNA of the CDR3 is TGTGCCTGCCGCCGGGCTTCCCTGGACAACGGGGAGCTGTTTTTT. Drawing the rest from reference TRBV28 and TRBJ2-2, the complete variable domain is DVKVTQSSRYLVKRTGEKVFLECVQDMDHENMFWYRQDPGLGLRLIYFSYDVKMKEKGDIPEGYSVSREKKERFSLILESASTNQTSMYLCACRRASLDNGELFFGEGSRLTVL.